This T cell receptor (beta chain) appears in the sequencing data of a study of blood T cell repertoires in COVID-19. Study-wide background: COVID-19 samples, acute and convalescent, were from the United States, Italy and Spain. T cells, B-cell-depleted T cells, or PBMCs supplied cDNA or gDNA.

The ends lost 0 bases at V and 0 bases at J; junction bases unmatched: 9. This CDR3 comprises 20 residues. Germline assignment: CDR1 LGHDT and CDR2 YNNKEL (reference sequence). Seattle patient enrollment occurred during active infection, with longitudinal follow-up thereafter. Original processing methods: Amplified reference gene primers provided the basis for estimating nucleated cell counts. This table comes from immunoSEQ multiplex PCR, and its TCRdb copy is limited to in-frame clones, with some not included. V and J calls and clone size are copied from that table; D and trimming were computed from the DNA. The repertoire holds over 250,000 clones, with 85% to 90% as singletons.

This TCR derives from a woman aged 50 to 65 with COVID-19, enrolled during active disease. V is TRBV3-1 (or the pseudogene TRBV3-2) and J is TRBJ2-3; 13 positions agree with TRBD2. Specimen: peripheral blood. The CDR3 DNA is TGTGCCAGCAGCCAAGAGGGGACTAGCGGGGATATGACGAGCACAGATACGCAGTATTTT. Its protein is CASSQEGTSGDMTSTDTQYF.